These T cell receptor beta chains were read from a single sample in a study of cytomegalovirus exposure and HLA in healthy donors. Data came from immunoSEQ multiplex PCR; TCRdb stores just in-frame clones and leaves some out. Of 210,000 or so clones listed, approximately 82% are singletons. Sequencing was carried out using PBMCs. All receptors derive from a woman aged 40 to 50 in good health and CMV-seronegative. Both conserved end residues are part of each CDR3. The D gene is left open where the match is weak. Some rows have no size entry. The others give once, few or many, or a class for an expanded clone.

D gene,J gene,V gene,clone size,CDR3 DNA,CDR3 protein
TRBD1,TRBJ1-4,TRBV5-6,once,TGTGCCAGGAGAGAACCGGACAGGGGGACCCTCGCAACTAATGAAAAACTGTTTTTT,CARREPDRGTLATNEKLFF
TRBD1,TRBJ2-5,TRBV15,NA,TGTGCCACCAGCGAGGGTCTAATGGCAGGGGGCAAGACCCAGTACTTC,CATSEGLMAGGKTQYF
TRBD2,TRBJ2-1,TRBV18,NA,TGTGCCAGCTCACCTCTAGCGGGGGGGAGCAGTGAGCAGTTCTTC,CASSPLAGGSSEQFF
NA,TRBJ1-6,TRBV19,once,TGTGCCAGTAGTATTTCCGGACTGGATTCACCCCTCCACTTT,CASSISGLDSPLHF
TRBD1,TRBJ2-5,TRBV7-6,NA,TGTGCCAGCAGCTCCGGACAGGGGGCAGGGACCCAGTACTTC,CASSSGQGAGTQYF
TRBD1,TRBJ1-4,TRBV5-4,NA,TGTGCCAGCAGCCCGAGCTGGACAGGGGCAACTAATGAAAAACTGTTTTTT,CASSPSWTGATNEKLFF
NA,TRBJ2-2,TRBV6-5,NA,TGTGCCAGCAGTTACCCCAGCGGGGAGCTGTTTTTT,CASSYPSGELFF
NA,TRBJ1-5,TRBV4-1,few,TGCGCCAGCAGCCCCGGTGGTTATAGCAATCAGCCCCAGCATTTT,CASSPGGYSNQPQHF
TRBD1,TRBJ1-1,TRBV4-2,NA,TGTGCCAGCAGTCCCGGGGCAGGGGGATTCACTGAAGCTTTCTTT,CASSPGAGGFTEAFF
NA,TRBJ1-3,TRBV4-2,NA,TGTGCCAGCAGCCCAAGGAGGGGGGGGAACACCATATATTTT,CASSPRRGGNTIYF
TRBD1,TRBJ2-5,TRBV7-9,NA,TGTGCCAGCAGGCGACAGGGGGCCGGCCAAGAGACCCAGTACTTC,CASRRQGAGQETQYF
TRBD1,TRBJ1-6,TRBV19,NA,TGTGCCAGTAGTATAGATGACAGGGATTCACCCCTCCACTTT,CASSIDDRDSPLHF